This T cell receptor beta chain was recovered during a study of read filtering for tumor transcriptome and immune sequencing. Study details: The cohort had some 16 men and over eleven women aged about 47 to 80, mean around 66 years. DNase treatment preceded whole-transcriptome library preparation.

Study-wide findings and caveats: RNA-seq captured clonotypes less deeply and reliably than IR-seq. About four fifths of IR-seq clonotypes had a single read, yet these held approximately 3.7% of reads.

Points on this clonotype: Its cognate antigen is unknown. The CDR3 ends on some other residue instead of the conserved phenylalanine or tryptophan, so this is likely a read error.

This library used around 400 ng RNA and molecular barcoded adaptors spanning alpha/delta and beta/gamma chains. TCRdb re-derived calls from the reads in MiXCR, one entry per CDR3 protein. The sample contains tens of thousands of distinct CDR3 sequences, roughly 20% of which appear only once. Germline V gene data show CDR1 as DFQATT and CDR2 as SNEGSKA (reference sequence). J lost 9 bases, V lost 5 bases, and 13 bases had no gene match. The CDR3 loop spans 14 amino acids. Sequencing input: a population of CD138-negative cells sorted from bone marrow. This receptor was obtained from a donor aged 40 or over with multiple myeloma. This sequence joins TRBV20-1 and TRBJ2-5, with 9 nucleotides matching TRBD2. The DNA for the CDR3 is TGCAGTGCTCCCCCCACTAGCGGGTTGGAGGCCCAGTACCTC. Translation gives CSAPPTSGLEAQYL.